A single sample gave rise to the 19 T cell receptor beta chains below, sequenced in a study of shared clonotypes between healthy human individuals. Measured with immunoSEQ multiplex PCR; TCRdb has only the in-frame clones, and not every one. The sample has around 2.5 million clones; more than 85% are singletons. The sample taken for sequencing was naive CD4+ T cells from PBMCs. Sample subset: CD45RA+ positively selected. These receptors all stem from a man aged 18 to 30 in good health. Some clones in this sample may be carry-over from other donors' samples.

The chain combines TRBV7-2 with TRBJ2-3; D may be TRBD1 or TRBD2 (5 bases each). Germline CDR1 is SGHTA and CDR2 is FQGNSA. Trimming removed 0 bases from V and 4 bases from J, with 17 bases in between. The CDR3 contains 17 residues. The CDR3: CASSLARGTLRSDTQYF. The CDR3 bases are TGTGCCAGCAGCTTAGCGAGAGGGACCTTAAGATCAGATACGCAGTATTTT.

CDR3 DNA: TGTGCCTGGCATGAAGGGGTTTCGGGCACTGAAGCTTTCTTT. It yields the protein CAWHEGVSGTEAFF. This chain links TRBV30 with TRBJ1-1; possible D gene TRBD1, 5 bases. This CDR3 is 14 amino acids long. The germline V gene encodes CDR1 GTSNPN and CDR2 SVGIG (reference sequence). The V end lost 5 bases, the J end lost 4 bases, and 17 bases lay between the germline ends. Combining the CDR3 with reference TRBV30 and TRBJ1-1 gives the whole variable domain SQTIHQWPATLVQPVGSPLSLECTVEGTSNPNLYWYRQAAGRGLQLLFYSVGIGQISSEVPQNLSASRPQDRQFILSSKKLLLSDSGFYLCAWHEGVSGTEAFFGQGTRLTVV.

The chain is built from TRBV7-2 and TRBJ1-5; 7 nucleotides match TRBD1. The CDR3 contains 15 residues. V dropped 1 base and J dropped 7; count of bases not matched to a gene: 7. Germline V CDR1 and CDR2: SGHTA, FQGNSA. The DNA of the CDR3 is TGTGCCAGCAGCTTAGTGGAGGGGGCAGGGCAGCCCCAGCATTTT. This codes for CASSLVEGAGQPQHF.

The chain joins TRBV6-1 to TRBJ2-1; TRBD2 aligns across 7 bases. V trimming: 6 bases; J trimming: 4 bases; junction bases outside the gene matches: 3. This CDR3 contains 13 residues. CDR1 is MNHNS, CDR2 SASEGT, per germline. This chain's CDR3 is CASRRTSYNEQFF. The CDR3 DNA reads as TGTGCCAGCAGACGGACTAGTTACAATGAGCAGTTCTTC.

The genes are TRBV28 and TRBJ2-4; TRBD1 agrees at 9 bases. V lost 4 bases to trimming and J lost 2 bases; unmatched junction nucleotides: 9. This CDR3 has 17 amino acids. The germline V gene has CDR1 MDHEN and CDR2 SYDVKM. CDR3 amino acids: CASSSFSDRGTKNIQYF. CDR3 nucleotide sequence: TGTGCCAGCAGTTCCTTCAGCGACAGGGGGACCAAAAACATTCAGTACTTC.

This chain uses TRBV10-3 with TRBJ2-7; weak D call: TRBD2 (5 bases). Germline V lookup: CDR1 ENHRY, CDR2 SYGVKD. V lost 7 bases and J 6 bases, leaving 13 bases between the germline ends. This CDR3 spans 12 amino acids. The CDR3 sequence: CAITDDRGEQYF. The CDR3 bases are TGTGCCATCACCGACGATCGGGGCGAGCAGTACTTC.

This chain joins TRBV5-1 and TRBJ2-2, with D uncertain. Germline loops: CDR1 SGHRS, CDR2 YFSETQ. The CDR3 contains 14 residues. V lost 2 bases, J lost 2 bases, and 7 bases lay in between. This CDR3 reads CASSFRRNTGELFF. The DNA for the CDR3 is TGCGCCAGCAGCTTCCGCCGTAACACCGGGGAGCTGTTTTTT.

The genes are TRBV28 and TRBJ2-7, with D possibly matching TRBD2 (7 bases). Germline V lookup: CDR1 MDHEN, CDR2 SYDVKM. Between the trimmed V and J ends, which lost 5 bases and 6 bases, there was a span of 17 bases. The CDR3 has 14 amino acids. CDR3 DNA sequence: TGTGCCAGCAGTCCCAGGCCGGGGGGCGTCGAGCAGTACTTC. Its translation is CASSPRPGGVEQYF.

V and J are TRBV4-1 and TRBJ1-2; perhaps TRBD1 as D (5 bases). The CDR3 is 17 amino acids. CDR1 is MGHRA, CDR2 YSYEKL, per germline. V was clipped by 4 bases and J by 4 bases, with 22 bases between them. The CDR3 nucleotides are TGCGCCAGCAGCCCAGCGGGGACCCTTTACAGGAGCTATGGCTACACCTTC. Translation gives CASSPAGTLYRSYGYTF.

Notes on this clone: Distinct nucleotide sequences in the sample also encode this CDR3. The CDR3 loop is CASSVVDSYNEQFF. The DNA of the CDR3 is TGTGCCAGCAGCGTAGTTGATTCCTACAATGAGCAGTTCTTC. V gene TRBV9 combines with J gene TRBJ2-1; D remains ambiguous. Germline-derived CDR1 and CDR2 are SGDLS and YYNGEE. Trimming pared 0 bases from V and 1 base from J, leaving 5 bases between. The CDR3 sequence is 14 residues long.

The chain recombines TRBV5-1 with TRBJ2-2; D gene ambiguous. Trimming left V 4 bases short and J 5 bases short, with 3 bases between. CDR3 length: 11 amino acids. The germline V gene encodes CDR1 SGHRS and CDR2 YFSETQ. This chain's CDR3 is CASSETGELFF. CDR3 DNA: TGCGCCAGCAGCGAAACCGGGGAGCTGTTTTTT.

The chain links TRBV7-2 to TRBJ2-5; D could derive from TRBD1 or TRBD2 (5 bases each). V was trimmed by 5 bases and J by 5 bases, leaving 15 bases between them. Germline V lookup: CDR1 SGHTA, CDR2 FQGNSA. The CDR3 has 14 amino acids. The CDR3 coding sequence is TGTGCCAGCAGCCGAGGGGATTGGTGGGAGACCCAGTACTTC. This gives the protein CASSRGDWWETQYF.

Concerning this clone: The sample holds other DNA sequences that translate to the same CDR3. V and J are TRBV5-1 and TRBJ2-3; 11 nucleotides match TRBD2. The germline CDR1 and CDR2 sequences are SGHRS and YFSETQ. The junction had 2 bases not matched to a gene; V was cut back by 0 bases and J by 2 bases. The CDR3 is 16 amino acids. In nucleotides, the CDR3 is TGCGCCAGCAGCTTGGGACTAGCGGGAATCACAGATACGCAGTATTTT. It translates to CASSLGLAGITDTQYF.

CDR3 DNA: TGTGCCAGCAGCTTGGTCGTCGTCGAGAATGAGCAGTTCTTC. This codes for CASSLVVVENEQFF. This chain uses TRBV5-4 with TRBJ2-1; D gene ambiguous. Germline CDR1 and CDR2: SGHNT and YYREEE (reference sequence). The CDR3 length is 14 residues. With 0 bases removed from V and 7 bases from J, the gap between germline ends came to 11 bases.

The chain links TRBV28 to TRBJ1-5; D might be TRBD1 (6 bases). Trimming cost V 6 bases and J 4 bases, with 10 bases left between them. The CDR3 loop spans 13 amino acids. Per the germline V gene, CDR1 is MDHEN and CDR2 is SYDVKM. CDR3 nucleotides: TGTGCCAGCAGAGACACAGGGAATCAGCCCCAGCATTTT. Its protein is CASRDTGNQPQHF.

The chain joins TRBV5-6 to TRBJ2-7; D call uncertain. The V and J ends lost 1 base and 0 bases respectively, with 5 bases between them. Germline V gene data show CDR1 as SGHDT and CDR2 as YYEEEE. The CDR3 extends over 13 amino acids. The chain's CDR3 is CASSLTDSYEQYF. Written as DNA, the CDR3 is TGTGCCAGCAGCTTGACAGACTCCTACGAGCAGTACTTC.

The V call is TRBV9, the J call TRBJ2-1; 13 bases agree with TRBD2. V shed 2 bases and J 7 bases; nucleotides not matched to a gene: 6. From germline, CDR1 is SGDLS and CDR2 YYNGEE. The CDR3 is 16 residues long. DNA for the CDR3: TGTGCCAGCAGCGTCCTGTGGACTAGCGGGAGTAATGAGCAGTTCTTC. Translation gives CASSVLWTSGSNEQFF.

The chain is built from TRBV11-2 and TRBJ2-1, with D unclear. The CDR3 spans 12 residues. Trimming removed 1 base at V and 10 bases at J, with 8 bases between. Per germline, CDR1 SGHAT and CDR2 FQNNGV. The CDR3 region has the DNA TGTGCCAGCAGCTTAGGTAGGCTAGAGCAGTTCTTC. Its translation: CASSLGRLEQFF.

This chain joins TRBV5-4 and TRBJ1-3; 7 bases fit TRBD1. CDR1 is SGHNT and CDR2 is YYREEE in the germline V gene (reference sequence). This CDR3 has 15 amino acids. V dropped 4 bases and J dropped 0; count of bases not matched to a gene: 4. CDR3 sequence reads: CASSNQGVSGNTIYF. In nucleotides, the CDR3 is TGTGCCAGCAGCAACCAGGGGGTCTCTGGAAACACCATATATTTT.